A selection of T cell receptor beta chains follows, all from one sample in a study of blood T cell repertoires in COVID-19. The repertoire was sequenced with immunoSEQ multiplex PCR; TCRdb's copy has only in-frame clones and lacks some. The table records roughly 120,000 clones, 75% to 90% of them present only once. Input material: peripheral blood. These receptor sequences come from a woman of 80 years or more with COVID-19, enrolled during active disease. CDR3s include the opening cysteine and the closing phenylalanine or tryptophan. Each record gives: J gene, V gene, clone size, CDR3 protein. Not every row has a clone size; where given, it reads once, few, many or a size class.

TRBJ1-1,TRBV3-1/TRBV3-2,NA,CASSQGDRNTEAFF
TRBJ2-1,TRBV7-9,NA,CASSLGSGTVDEQFF
TRBJ1-3,TRBV5-1,NA,CASSLDLVRAGNTIYF
TRBJ1-1,TRBV3-1/TRBV3-2,once,CASSQERAGYTEAFF
TRBJ2-2,TRBV10-3,NA,CAIRGTRNTGELFF
TRBJ2-3,TRBV7-8,NA,CASSLVGSGTDTQYF
TRBJ2-1,TRBV15,NA,CATSRDPGLTYNEQFF
TRBJ2-1,TRBV5-6,NA,CASSPPGTGDSEQFF
TRBJ2-1,TRBV12-3/TRBV12-4,NA,CASRRSDEQFF
TRBJ2-1,TRBV3-1/TRBV3-2,NA,CASSQEGGARHNEQFF
TRBJ2-3,TRBV5-1,NA,CASSQSGTGVITDTQYF
TRBJ2-1,TRBV3-1/TRBV3-2,NA,CASSPSGRDLNNEQFF
TRBJ1-3,TRBV7-2,NA,CASSGDRASGNTIYF
TRBJ1-2,TRBV19,NA,CASSTPVPEGGYTF
TRBJ2-5,TRBV29-1,once,CSVGLAGRNQETQYF
TRBJ2-7,TRBV5-1,NA,CASSSGLEPYEQYF
TRBJ2-2,TRBV28,NA,CASISGGDHTGELFF
TRBJ2-7,TRBV5-1,NA,CASSLEGGRGNEQYF
TRBJ2-2,TRBV28,NA,CASKTGGADTGELFF
TRBJ1-3,TRBV15,NA,CATSSKRQTALGNTIYF
TRBJ1-5,TRBV5-1,NA,CASSLASTDQPQHF
TRBJ2-5,TRBV5-6,NA,CASSVRYQETQYF
TRBJ1-5,TRBV2,NA,CASKFDPGGGQPQHF
TRBJ1-2,TRBV5-4,NA,CASSLDREGYTF
TRBJ2-3,TRBV2,once,CASSQGWGTDTQYF
TRBJ1-2,TRBV7-3,NA,CASSPGTGASYGYTF
TRBJ2-3,TRBV28,NA,CASSYTVDTQYF
TRBJ1-1,TRBV5-1,NA,CASSWGRRGTEAFF
TRBJ2-7,TRBV27,NA,CASSFTRSYEQYF
TRBJ1-6,TRBV4-3,NA,CASSPTGVSPLHF
TRBJ1-1,TRBV29-1,NA,CSVEYGEVNTEAFF
TRBJ2-3,TRBV18,NA,CASSRGQGSMDTQYF
TRBJ2-7,TRBV11-2,NA,CASSLDRLAGEQYF
TRBJ2-6,TRBV7-3,NA,CASSLGFGAGANVLTF
TRBJ2-7,TRBV29-1,NA,CSVEALAGDEQYF
TRBJ1-2,TRBV5-1,NA,CASTLTGSYGYTF
TRBJ2-1,TRBV5-4,NA,CASIPSAGGSYNEQFF
TRBJ2-1,TRBV6-5,NA,CASTGGGKVNEQFF
TRBJ1-1,TRBV4-2,NA,CASSQDQGADTEAFF
TRBJ1-1,TRBV28,NA,CASLRVPEAFF
TRBJ2-2,TRBV18,NA,CASSPQGAQTGELFF
TRBJ1-2,TRBV6-2/TRBV6-3,NA,CASSNPGYTF
TRBJ2-6,TRBV5-1,NA,CASSLEQGPPGANVLTF
TRBJ1-2,TRBV5-6,NA,CASSLAARRAVYGYTF
TRBJ1-1,TRBV19,NA,CASKRAAEAFF
TRBJ1-2,TRBV27,NA,CASSLGYGQGGNGYTF
TRBJ2-3,TRBV12-3/TRBV12-4,once,CASSFTGADTQYF
TRBJ1-2,TRBV28,NA,CASRGLTYGYTF
TRBJ2-7,TRBV19,NA,CASRETSGIPYEQYF
TRBJ1-2,TRBV6-5,few,CASSPGTGVSF
TRBJ2-6,TRBV7-3,once,CASSLTSGSGGANVLTF
TRBJ2-7,TRBV4-2,NA,CASSQAGGRMAEQYF
TRBJ2-1,TRBV6-5,NA,CASTRGIEQFF
TRBJ2-7,TRBV7-2,NA,CASSFSTAAGREQYF
TRBJ1-5,TRBV9,NA,CASSVGQGNQPQHF
TRBJ2-1,TRBV5-4,few,CASSLELTLGNEQFF
TRBJ2-3,TRBV6-2/TRBV6-3,once,CASSSPTPEDTQYF